What follows describes a single T cell receptor beta chain. Its target is not known. These data come from a study of T cell responses to AZD1222 COVID-19 vaccine. Study-level findings and limits: Spike regions recognized by vaccine-associated CD4 TCRs spanned the protein, led by 160-218 and 743-854. A mostly white British donor set with more females was recruited, and clonal diversity was possibly underestimated.

Repertoires were generated with immunoSEQ multiplex PCR, while TCRdb's copy carries only in-frame clones and drops some. The table includes 84,000 or so clones, 75% to 95% detected once. With V trimmed by 3 bases and J by 7 bases, 8 bases remained unmatched. The CDR3 extends over 17 amino acids. The V gene's germline CDR1 is LGHNA and CDR2 YSLEER. This receptor was identified in an adult who received the AZD1222 COVID-19 vaccine. V and J are TRBV4-3 and TRBJ2-2; 13 bases line up with TRBD2. Sequencing was performed on peripheral blood, taken 28 days after the second AZD1222 dose. The CDR3 region has the DNA TGCGCCAGCAGCCAGGGTTTACTAGCGGGAGGGCGCGGGGAGCTGTTTTTT. Translating gives CASSQGLLAGGRGELFF.